This is a list of T cell receptor beta chains from one sample in a study of T cells after yellow fever vaccination. Each CDR3 protein gets one entry after TCRdb re-called the 5' RACE reads with MiXCR. Of about 120,000 distinct CDR3 sequences listed, about 8.8% were seen once; the top ten hold roughly 40%. Sample: CD8+ T cells sorted from PBMCs, taken on the day of the yellow fever booster vaccination. The receptors derive from a man aged 18-30 years who received the YFV17D yellow fever vaccine. The CDR3 runs from the conserved cysteine through the conserved F or W. The D gene is left open where the match is weak. Part of the rows lack a size; the others show once, few, many or a class for expanded clones.

j_gene,v_gene,abundance,d_gene,CDR3nt,CDR3aa
TRBJ1-1,TRBV7-2,few,NA,TGTGCCAGCAGCTGGCCGGGACAGAACACTGAAGCTTTCTTT,CASSWPGQNTEAFF
TRBJ2-5,TRBV7-9,many,NA,TGTGCCAGCAGCCAAATGAGAGGGCGTATCAACGAGACCCAGTACTTC,CASSQMRGRINETQYF
TRBJ1-1,TRBV7-9,NA,NA,TGTGCCAGCAGCTCCCCCGGGAGGGGTAACACTGAAGCTTTCTTT,CASSSPGRGNTEAFF
TRBJ2-5,TRBV29-1,few,NA,TGCAGCGTTCCAGGGTTTGGGGAGACCCAGTACTTC,CSVPGFGETQYF
TRBJ2-2,TRBV23-1,few,NA,TGCGCCAGCAGTCAATCGGGGGACACCGGGGAGCTGTTTTTT,CASSQSGDTGELFF
TRBJ2-7,TRBV20-1,NA,TRBD1,TGCAGTGCTAGGGACCCCGGGACAGGGACCTACGAGCAGTACTTC,CSARDPGTGTYEQYF
TRBJ2-3,TRBV6-4,many,TRBD2,TGTGCCAGCAGTGACTCTAGCGGGGGGGCCACAGATACGCAGTATTTT,CASSDSSGGATDTQYF
TRBJ2-2,TRBV7-2,NA,TRBD2,TGTGCCAGCAGCGCCGGACGGGGGGGGACCGGGGAGCTGTTTTTT,CASSAGRGGTGELFF
TRBJ2-3,TRBV5-1,few,NA,TGCGCCAGCAGCATCCGGGAACAGACCCACTTCACAGATACGCAGTATTTT,CASSIREQTHFTDTQYF
TRBJ2-2,TRBV27,NA,TRBD1,TGTGCCAGCAGTTTGACAGGGGGACGCACCGGGGAGCTGTTTTTT,CASSLTGGRTGELFF
TRBJ1-1,TRBV6-2/TRBV6-3,NA,TRBD1,TGTGCCAGCGGTGGGACAGGGGCCGGCACTGAAGCTTTCTTT,CASGGTGAGTEAFF
TRBJ2-7,TRBV11-3,NA,NA,TGTGCCAGCAGCTTCCGTGGTGGCGAGCAGTACTTC,CASSFRGGEQYF
TRBJ2-2,TRBV7-7,few,TRBD2,TGTGCTAGCAGCCGGAGCGGGGGGGAAGGCACCGGGGAGCTGTTTTTT,CASSRSGGEGTGELFF
TRBJ2-4,TRBV6-2/TRBV6-3,few,NA,TGTGCCAGCAGTTACTCGATTAGCGACACTCCCTACTTC,CASSYSISDTPYF
TRBJ1-1,TRBV7-7,few,NA,TGTGCCAGCAGCGCCCCAGGGAGCACTGAAGCTTTCTTT,CASSAPGSTEAFF
TRBJ2-1,TRBV29-1,NA,TRBD2,TGCAGCGTTGACCCCGGGGGGGATGAGCAGTTCTTC,CSVDPGGDEQFF
TRBJ2-2,TRBV7-6,few,TRBD1,TGTGCCAGCAGCTTAGAGATGGGCAGGGGGCCCGGGGAGCTGTTTTTT,CASSLEMGRGPGELFF
TRBJ1-5,TRBV7-2,few,TRBD1,TGTGCCAGCAGCTTCTCCGGGACAGGGGGCAATCAGCCCCAGCATTTT,CASSFSGTGGNQPQHF
TRBJ2-7,TRBV5-1,NA,NA,TGCGCCAGCAGCTTGGATGGATACACCTACGAGCAGTACTTC,CASSLDGYTYEQYF
TRBJ2-2,TRBV11-2,many,NA,TGTGCCAGCAGCTTAGGTGGAGTGAACACCGGGGAGCTGTTTTTT,CASSLGGVNTGELFF
TRBJ2-3,TRBV9,few,NA,TGTGCCAGCAGCGTAGCGGCCGCCGTACCTGTCACAGATACGCAGTATTTT,CASSVAAAVPVTDTQYF
TRBJ2-5,TRBV20-1,many,NA,TGCAGTGCTAACGGGCGGGGAGACCAAGAGACCCAGTACTTC,CSANGRGDQETQYF
TRBJ1-1,TRBV7-3,NA,TRBD1,TGTGCCAGCAGCCCCGCACCGGGACAGGGGAGGGCAAGAGCTTTCTTT,CASSPAPGQGRARAFF
TRBJ2-7,TRBV12-3/TRBV12-4,few,NA,TGTGCCAGCAGTTTGGCAGTTTACGAGCAGTACTTC,CASSLAVYEQYF
TRBJ2-5,TRBV4-1,few,NA,TGCGCCAGCAGCCAAGGCCCGACGGGGCCAGGGGAGACCCAGTACTTC,CASSQGPTGPGETQYF
TRBJ1-1,TRBV7-6,NA,NA,TGTGCCAGCAGCTTGGCTACAGGGTACACTGAAGCTTTCTTT,CASSLATGYTEAFF
TRBJ2-5,TRBV5-1,few,NA,TGCGCCAGCAGCCCCTGGACCTATTCGGGAGAGACCCAGTACTTC,CASSPWTYSGETQYF
TRBJ1-2,TRBV9,NA,NA,TGTGCCAGCAGCCGACAAAGAAGCAGGGTAGACTATGGCTACACCTTC,CASSRQRSRVDYGYTF
TRBJ1-2,TRBV5-1,NA,TRBD1,TGCGCCAGCAGCTTGGCCGCCAGGGGGATTAGATTTGACTATGGCTACACCTTC,CASSLAARGIRFDYGYTF
TRBJ1-6,TRBV7-9,NA,NA,TGTGCCAGCAGCTTAGGTCGGGTTAGATCACCCCTCCACTTT,CASSLGRVRSPLHF
TRBJ2-3,TRBV7-2,NA,NA,TGTGCCAGCAGCCCCGGAGTGGGGGGCCTCGCAGATACGCAGTATTTT,CASSPGVGGLADTQYF
TRBJ2-3,TRBV12-3/TRBV12-4,few,TRBD2,TGTGCCAGCAGCCTCGGACCCGGGAGGACGCAGTATTTT,CASSLGPGRTQYF
TRBJ2-5,TRBV7-9,few,TRBD1,TGTGCCAGCAGCTACCCGGGACAGGGGGAGACCCAGTACTTC,CASSYPGQGETQYF
TRBJ1-1,TRBV6-5,NA,NA,TGTGCCACCACAATCGGCGCTGAAGCTTTCTTT,CATTIGAEAFF
TRBJ2-1,TRBV3-1,NA,TRBD2,TGTGCCAGCAGCCAAGCTGGGACTAGCGGGGGGGCCAGGGATGAGCAGTTCTTC,CASSQAGTSGGARDEQFF
TRBJ2-5,TRBV12-3/TRBV12-4,NA,NA,TGTGCCAGCAGTTTAGGGCGACTCCAAGAGACCCAGTACTTC,CASSLGRLQETQYF
TRBJ2-7,TRBV9,few,TRBD1,TGTGCCAGCAGCATCGGGACAGCCCCTTCCTACGAGCAGTACTTC,CASSIGTAPSYEQYF
TRBJ2-5,TRBV7-2,few,NA,TGTGCCAGCAGCCCTCCGGTGGGGATACAAGAGACCCAGTACTTC,CASSPPVGIQETQYF
TRBJ2-7,TRBV4-2,many,NA,TGTGCCAGCAGTCAGGGGATCTACGAGCAGTACTTC,CASSQGIYEQYF
TRBJ2-7,TRBV20-1,once,TRBD2,TGCAGTGCTCTTGCTGAGTTCGGACTAGCAAACGAGCAGTACTTC,CSALAEFGLANEQYF
TRBJ2-5,TRBV12-3/TRBV12-4,many,NA,TGTGCCAGCGCTAAGAGGGGCAACCAAGAGACCCAGTACTTC,CASAKRGNQETQYF
TRBJ2-5,TRBV4-1,many,NA,TGCGCCAGCAGCCACGGAGGAGGGGGACAAGAGACCCAGTACTTC,CASSHGGGGQETQYF
TRBJ2-2,TRBV19,NA,TRBD2,TGTGCCATTCAGACTAGCGGGGGGGCGACCGGGGAGCTGTTTTTT,CAIQTSGGATGELFF
TRBJ1-1,TRBV4-1,NA,NA,TGCGCCAGCAGCCAAGTAAAGGGCCTCTCTGAAGCTTTCTTT,CASSQVKGLSEAFF
TRBJ2-1,TRBV4-1,NA,NA,TGCGCCAGCAGCCACAGGACACGCTCCTACAATGAGCAGTTCTTC,CASSHRTRSYNEQFF
TRBJ2-1,TRBV14,few,TRBD1,TGTGCCAGCAGCCAAAGGACAGGGATGCACAATGAGCAGTTCTTC,CASSQRTGMHNEQFF
TRBJ2-1,TRBV27,few,TRBD2,TGTGCCAGCAGATTGTTAGCGGGGGGGAACAATGAGCAGTTCTTC,CASRLLAGGNNEQFF
TRBJ1-5,TRBV6-6,NA,TRBD1,TGTGCCAGCAGTTTAAGACAGGGCCATAGCAATCAGCCCCAGCATTTT,CASSLRQGHSNQPQHF
TRBJ2-2,TRBV11-2,many,NA,TGTGCCAGCAGCTTAGGACCTTACACCGGGGAGCTGTTTTTT,CASSLGPYTGELFF
TRBJ2-2,TRBV25-1,NA,TRBD2,TGTGCCAGCAGTGGCCTAGCGGACTCGAACACCGGGGAGCTGTTTTTT,CASSGLADSNTGELFF
TRBJ1-2,TRBV4-3,few,NA,TGCGCCAGCAGCCAAGATCGGGCACCGTATGGCTACACCTTC,CASSQDRAPYGYTF
TRBJ1-1,TRBV6-5,NA,NA,TGTGCCAGCAGTTACTTAATACCTGGGTACACTGAAGCTTTCTTT,CASSYLIPGYTEAFF
TRBJ2-1,TRBV6-6,NA,TRBD2,TGTGCCAGCAGGTCGGGGGGGACGAGCTCCTACAATGAGCAGTTCTTC,CASRSGGTSSYNEQFF
TRBJ2-3,TRBV29-1,many,TRBD2,TGCAGCGTCGAGAGAGCGGGGTCCGGAGATACGCAGTATTTT,CSVERAGSGDTQYF
TRBJ1-1,TRBV12-3/TRBV12-4,NA,NA,TGTGCCAGCAGTTTATATCCGAACACTGAAGCTTTCTTT,CASSLYPNTEAFF
TRBJ2-3,TRBV6-1,NA,NA,TGTGCCAGCAGTGAAGTCGGGCGGAGCCGAGATACGCAGTATTTT,CASSEVGRSRDTQYF